Listed below are T cell receptor beta chains from one sample, sequenced in a study of blood T cell repertoires in COVID-19. The assay was immunoSEQ multiplex PCR, and TCRdb's table has in-frame clones only and misses some. Of roughly 320,000 clones listed, around 87% are singletons. What was sequenced was peripheral blood. The receptors come from a man between 65 and 80 years old with acute or convalescent COVID-19. Both conserved end residues are part of each CDR3. Fields, in order: CDR3 protein, CDR3 DNA, J gene, clone size, D gene, V gene. The D gene is left open where the match is weak. Size is stated for part of the rows, as once, few or many counts, or as a class when the clone is expanded.

CDR3: CASSLRVADTQYF; DNA: TGTGCCAGCAGCTTACGGGTTGCAGATACGCAGTATTTT; J: TRBJ2-3; size: -; D: -; V: TRBV7-2
CDR3: CASSPGLASSTDTQYF; DNA: TGTGCCAGCAGCCCCGGACTAGCATCTAGCACAGATACGCAGTATTTT; J: TRBJ2-3; size: -; D: TRBD2; V: TRBV14
CDR3: CASMRDSRSGANVLTF; DNA: TGTGCCAGTATGAGGGACAGTCGCTCTGGGGCCAACGTCCTGACTTTC; J: TRBJ2-6; size: -; D: TRBD1; V: TRBV19
CDR3: CAISERETDTQYF; DNA: TGTGCCATCAGTGAGCGGGAGACAGATACGCAGTATTTT; J: TRBJ2-3; size: -; D: -; V: TRBV10-3
CDR3: CAWSLNSISYEQYF; DNA: TGTGCCTGGAGTCTAAATTCTATCTCCTACGAGCAGTACTTC; J: TRBJ2-7; size: -; D: -; V: TRBV30
CDR3: CASSILNPSANTGELFF; DNA: TGTGCCAGTAGTATTTTAAACCCCAGCGCGAACACCGGGGAGCTGTTTTTT; J: TRBJ2-2; size: -; D: -; V: TRBV19
CDR3: CASSEGTSGRGEQYF; DNA: TGCGCCAGCAGTGAGGGGACTAGCGGGAGAGGAGAGCAGTACTTC; J: TRBJ2-7; size: -; D: TRBD2; V: TRBV10-1
CDR3: CASSDLGQVSYEQYF; DNA: TGTGCCAGCAGCGACCTAGGACAGGTCTCCTACGAGCAGTACTTC; J: TRBJ2-7; size: -; D: TRBD1; V: TRBV7-2
CDR3: CASTDRQASGNTDTQYF; DNA: TGCGCCAGCACGGACCGGCAGGCTAGCGGGAACACAGATACGCAGTATTTT; J: TRBJ2-3; size: -; D: TRBD2; V: TRBV5-1
CDR3: CASSWAGTVSYNEQFF; DNA: TGCGCCAGCAGCTGGGCCGGGACAGTTTCGTACAATGAGCAGTTCTTC; J: TRBJ2-1; size: -; D: TRBD1; V: TRBV5-1
CDR3: CASSFDPGSSGNTIYF; DNA: TGTGCCAGCAGCTTTGATCCGGGGAGCTCTGGAAACACCATATATTTT; J: TRBJ1-3; size: -; D: -; V: TRBV7-2
CDR3: CASSLSPPGRGEETQYF; DNA: TGTGCCAGCAGCTTATCTCCCCCAGGGCGGGGCGAAGAGACCCAGTACTTC; J: TRBJ2-5; size: -; D: -; V: TRBV5-5
CDR3: CASSLGAGRIDQPQHF; DNA: TGTGCCAGCAGCTTAGGTGCGGGGAGAATTGATCAGCCCCAGCATTTT; J: TRBJ1-5; size: -; D: -; V: TRBV7-2
CDR3: CASSLVGTAPYEQYF; DNA: TGTGCCAGCAGCTTAGTTGGGACAGCCCCCTACGAGCAGTACTTC; J: TRBJ2-7; size: -; D: TRBD1; V: TRBV7-8
CDR3: CASKFTGTGELFF; DNA: TGTGCCAGCAAATTCACGGGCACCGGGGAGCTGTTTTTT; J: TRBJ2-2; size: -; D: -; V: TRBV27
CDR3: CASSFPAGSGGTQYF; DNA: TGTGCCAGCAGCTTCCCAGCGGGTTCCGGGGGGACCCAGTACTTC; J: TRBJ2-5; size: -; D: -; V: TRBV7-2
CDR3: CSVEQGAKETQYF; DNA: TGCAGCGTTGAACAGGGGGCCAAAGAGACCCAGTACTTC; J: TRBJ2-5; size: -; D: TRBD1; V: TRBV29-1
CDR3: CASGQGNQPQHF; DNA: TGTGCCAGCGGGCAGGGCAATCAGCCCCAGCATTTT; J: TRBJ1-5; size: -; D: -; V: TRBV28
CDR3: CASSSALAGGSYEQYF; DNA: TGTGCCAGCAGCTCGGCCCTAGCGGGAGGGTCTTACGAGCAGTACTTC; J: TRBJ2-7; size: -; D: TRBD2; V: TRBV7-6
CDR3: CASSLTTSQGEKLFF; DNA: TGTGCCAGCAGCTTAACGACAAGTCAGGGTGAAAAACTGTTTTTT; J: TRBJ1-4; size: -; D: -; V: TRBV7-2
CDR3: CASSQVRGYNSPLHF; DNA: TGTGCCAGCAGCCAAGTCAGGGGTTATAATTCACCCCTCCACTTT; J: TRBJ1-6; size: -; D: -; V: TRBV3-1/TRBV3-2
CDR3: CASSLGTGTDNSPLHF; DNA: TGTGCCAGCAGCTTAGGTACTGGGACAGATAATTCACCCCTCCACTTT; J: TRBJ1-6; size: -; D: TRBD1; V: TRBV7-9
CDR3: CASSPGGLNTEAFF; DNA: TGTGCCAGCAGCCCGGGAGGGTTGAACACTGAAGCTTTCTTT; J: TRBJ1-1; size: few; D: -; V: TRBV4-2
CDR3: CASGTGMVGHF; DNA: TGTGCCAGCGGGACAGGGATGGTGGGACATTTT; J: TRBJ1-5; size: -; D: TRBD1; V: TRBV12-3/TRBV12-4
CDR3: CASSLREPDTQYF; DNA: TGTGCCAGCAGCTTACGGGAGCCAGATACGCAGTATTTT; J: TRBJ2-3; size: -; D: -; V: TRBV5-8
CDR3: CASSQESTGHSNQPQHF; DNA: TGCGCCAGCAGCCAAGAGTCGACAGGCCATAGCAATCAGCCCCAGCATTTT; J: TRBJ1-5; size: -; D: -; V: TRBV4-1
CDR3: CASSQTGTGYGYTF; DNA: TGTGCCAGCAGCCAGACAGGAACCGGCTATGGCTACACCTTC; J: TRBJ1-2; size: -; D: -; V: TRBV6-6
CDR3: CASSFESGDYNEQFF; DNA: TGTGCCAGCAGCTTTGAGTCGGGGGACTACAATGAGCAGTTCTTC; J: TRBJ2-1; size: -; D: -; V: TRBV5-6
CDR3: CASSSGGYDTEAFF; DNA: TGTGCCAGCAGTTCAGGGGGCTATGACACTGAAGCTTTCTTT; J: TRBJ1-1; size: once; D: TRBD1; V: TRBV28
CDR3: CASSRLASRTMGDTQYF; DNA: TGTGCCAGCTCCCGACTAGCGAGTCGCACAATGGGGGATACGCAGTATTTT; J: TRBJ2-3; size: -; D: TRBD2; V: TRBV28
CDR3: CASRLRDRTSGTNEKLFF; DNA: TGTGCCAGCAGACTCCGTGACAGGACCTCCGGGACTAATGAAAAACTGTTTTTT; J: TRBJ1-4; size: -; D: -; V: TRBV3-1/TRBV3-2
CDR3: CASSVTSGGYSYNEQFF; DNA: TGTGCCAGCAGCGTCACTAGCGGGGGCTACTCCTACAATGAGCAGTTCTTC; J: TRBJ2-1; size: once; D: TRBD2; V: TRBV7-2
CDR3: CASSSGGRKETQYF; DNA: TGTGCCAGCAGTAGCGGGGGCCGAAAAGAGACCCAGTACTTC; J: TRBJ2-5; size: -; D: TRBD2; V: TRBV6-2/TRBV6-3
CDR3: CASSSDLARDTIYF; DNA: TGCGCCAGCAGCTCGGACCTCGCCAGGGACACCATATATTTT; J: TRBJ1-3; size: few; D: -; V: TRBV5-1
CDR3: CASRGQGMGEKLFF; DNA: TGTGCCAGCAGGGGACAGGGGATGGGTGAAAAACTGTTTTTT; J: TRBJ1-4; size: -; D: TRBD1; V: TRBV7-9
CDR3: CAWSAGLRTDTQYF; DNA: TGTGCCTGGAGTGCGGGACTACGCACAGATACGCAGTATTTT; J: TRBJ2-3; size: once; D: TRBD2; V: TRBV30
CDR3: CAISEMAGAPSTDTQYF; DNA: TGTGCCATCAGTGAAATGGCGGGAGCCCCTAGCACAGATACGCAGTATTTT; J: TRBJ2-3; size: -; D: TRBD2; V: TRBV10-3
CDR3: CASSGSSYNSPLHF; DNA: TGTGCCAGCAGTGGGAGTTCCTATAATTCACCCCTCCACTTT; J: TRBJ1-6; size: -; D: -; V: TRBV6-6
CDR3: CASSFSPDGNSPLHF; DNA: TGTGCCAGCAGTTTTAGCCCAGATGGTAATTCACCCCTCCACTTT; J: TRBJ1-6; size: -; D: -; V: TRBV28
CDR3: CASSVSGGQGTGHSGNTIYF; DNA: TGTGCCAGCAGCGTGTCGGGTGGGCAGGGGACGGGTCACTCTGGAAACACCATATATTTT; J: TRBJ1-3; size: -; D: -; V: TRBV9